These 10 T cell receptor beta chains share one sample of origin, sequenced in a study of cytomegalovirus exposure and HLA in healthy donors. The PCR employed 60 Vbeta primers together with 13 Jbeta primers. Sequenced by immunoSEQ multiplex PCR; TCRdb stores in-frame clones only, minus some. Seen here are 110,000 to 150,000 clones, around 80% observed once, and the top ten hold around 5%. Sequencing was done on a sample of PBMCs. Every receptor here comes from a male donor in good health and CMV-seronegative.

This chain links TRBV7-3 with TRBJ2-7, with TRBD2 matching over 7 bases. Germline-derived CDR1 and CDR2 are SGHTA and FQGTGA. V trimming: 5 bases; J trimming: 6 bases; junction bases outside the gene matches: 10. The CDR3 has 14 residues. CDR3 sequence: CASSPSAGDPEQYF. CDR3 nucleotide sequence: TGTGCCAGCAGCCCCTCTGCGGGGGACCCCGAGCAGTACTTC.

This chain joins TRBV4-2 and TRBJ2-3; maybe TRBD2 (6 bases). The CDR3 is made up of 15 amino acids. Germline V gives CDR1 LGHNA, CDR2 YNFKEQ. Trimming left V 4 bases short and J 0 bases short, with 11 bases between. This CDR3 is CASSLTGVSTDTQYF. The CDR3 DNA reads TGTGCCAGCAGCCTGACGGGGGTGAGCACAGATACGCAGTATTTT.

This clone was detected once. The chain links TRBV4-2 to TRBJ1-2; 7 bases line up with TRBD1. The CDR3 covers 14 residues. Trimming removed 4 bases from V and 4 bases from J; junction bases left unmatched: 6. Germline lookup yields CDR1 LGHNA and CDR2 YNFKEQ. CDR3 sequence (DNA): TGTGCCAGCAGCCCAGGGGGTGGGATCTATGGCTACACCTTC. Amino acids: CASSPGGGIYGYTF.

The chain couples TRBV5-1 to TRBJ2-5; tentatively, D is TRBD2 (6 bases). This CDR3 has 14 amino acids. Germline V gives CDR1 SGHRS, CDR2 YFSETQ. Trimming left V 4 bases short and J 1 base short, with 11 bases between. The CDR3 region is CASSTGLPQETQYF. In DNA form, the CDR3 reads TGCGCCAGCAGCACGGGACTGCCCCAAGAGACCCAGTACTTC.

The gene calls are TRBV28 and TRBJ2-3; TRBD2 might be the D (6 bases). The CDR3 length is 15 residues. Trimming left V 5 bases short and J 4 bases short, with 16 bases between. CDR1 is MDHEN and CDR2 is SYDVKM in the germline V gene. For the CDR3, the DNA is TGTGCCAGCAGTATCGGGACTTTCGGCGCAGATACGCAGTATTTT. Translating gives CASSIGTFGADTQYF. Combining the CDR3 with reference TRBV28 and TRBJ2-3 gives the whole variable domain DVKVTQSSRYLVKRTGEKVFLECVQDMDHENMFWYRQDPGLGLRLIYFSYDVKMKEKGDIPEGYSVSREKKERFSLILESASTNQTSMYLCASSIGTFGADTQYFGPGTRLTVL.

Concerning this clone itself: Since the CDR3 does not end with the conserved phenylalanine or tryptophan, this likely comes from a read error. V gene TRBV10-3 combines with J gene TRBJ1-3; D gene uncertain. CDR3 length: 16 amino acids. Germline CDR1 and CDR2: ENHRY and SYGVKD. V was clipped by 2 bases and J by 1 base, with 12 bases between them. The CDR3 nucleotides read TGTGCCATCAGTGAGACACCCGACTTTTCTGGAAACACCATATATCTT. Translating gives CAISETPDFSGNTIYL.

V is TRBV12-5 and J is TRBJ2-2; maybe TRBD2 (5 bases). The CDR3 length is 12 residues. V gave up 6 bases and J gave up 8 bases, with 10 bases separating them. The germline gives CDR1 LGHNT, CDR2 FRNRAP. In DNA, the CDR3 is TGTGCTAGTGGACCCGGCGGGGGGGAGCTGTTTTTT. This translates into CASGPGGGELFF. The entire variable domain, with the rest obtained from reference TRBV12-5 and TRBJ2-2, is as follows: DARVTQTPRHKVTEMGQEVTMRCQPILGHNTVFWYRQTMMQGLELLAYFRNRAPLDDSGMPKDRFSAEMPDATLATLKIQPSEPRDSAVYFCASGPGGGELFFGEGSRLTVL.

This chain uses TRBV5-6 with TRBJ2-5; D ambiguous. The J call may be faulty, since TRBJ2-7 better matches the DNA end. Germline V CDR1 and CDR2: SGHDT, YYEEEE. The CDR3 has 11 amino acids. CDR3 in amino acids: CASRNAYEQYF. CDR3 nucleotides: TGTGCCAGCAGGAATGCCTACGAGCAGTACTTC.

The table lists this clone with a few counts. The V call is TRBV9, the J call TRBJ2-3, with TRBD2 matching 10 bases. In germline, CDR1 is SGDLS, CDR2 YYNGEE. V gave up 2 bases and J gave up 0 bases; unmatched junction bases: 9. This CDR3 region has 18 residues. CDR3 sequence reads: CASSVLAGVDSSTDTQYF. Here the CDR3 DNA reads TGTGCCAGCAGCGTCCTAGCGGGGGTGGACTCTAGCACAGATACGCAGTATTTT.

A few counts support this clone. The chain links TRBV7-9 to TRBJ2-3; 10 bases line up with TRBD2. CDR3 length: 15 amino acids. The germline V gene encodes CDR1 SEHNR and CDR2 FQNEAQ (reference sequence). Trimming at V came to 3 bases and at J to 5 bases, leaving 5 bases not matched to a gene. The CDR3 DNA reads TGTGCCAGCAGCTTTCAGCGGGGGGGCATAGATACGCAGTATTTT. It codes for CASSFQRGGIDTQYF. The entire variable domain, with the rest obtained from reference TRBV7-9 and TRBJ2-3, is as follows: DTGVSQNPRHKITKRGQNVTFRCDPISEHNRLYWYRQTLGQGPEFLTYFQNEAQLEKSRLLSDRFSAERPKGSFSTLEIQRTEQGDSAMYLCASSFQRGGIDTQYFGPGTRLTVL.